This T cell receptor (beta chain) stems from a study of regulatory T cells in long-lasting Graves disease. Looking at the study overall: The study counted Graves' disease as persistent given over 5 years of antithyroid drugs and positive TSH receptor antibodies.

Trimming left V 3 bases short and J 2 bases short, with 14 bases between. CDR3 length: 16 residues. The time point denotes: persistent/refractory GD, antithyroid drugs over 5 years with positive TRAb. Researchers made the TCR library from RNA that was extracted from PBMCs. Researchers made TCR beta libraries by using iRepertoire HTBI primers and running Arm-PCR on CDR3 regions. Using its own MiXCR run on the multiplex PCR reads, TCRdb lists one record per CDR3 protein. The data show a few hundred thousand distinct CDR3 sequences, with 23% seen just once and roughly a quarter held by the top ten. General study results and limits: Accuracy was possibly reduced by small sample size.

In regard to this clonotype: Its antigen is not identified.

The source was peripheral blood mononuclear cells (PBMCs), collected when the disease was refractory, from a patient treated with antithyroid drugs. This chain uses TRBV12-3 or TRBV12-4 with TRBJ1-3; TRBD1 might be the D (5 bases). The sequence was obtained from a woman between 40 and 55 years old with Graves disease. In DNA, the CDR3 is TGTGCCAGCAGTTTTGGGCGTGGGGGGACTGGAAACACCATATATTTT. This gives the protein CASSFGRGGTGNTIYF.